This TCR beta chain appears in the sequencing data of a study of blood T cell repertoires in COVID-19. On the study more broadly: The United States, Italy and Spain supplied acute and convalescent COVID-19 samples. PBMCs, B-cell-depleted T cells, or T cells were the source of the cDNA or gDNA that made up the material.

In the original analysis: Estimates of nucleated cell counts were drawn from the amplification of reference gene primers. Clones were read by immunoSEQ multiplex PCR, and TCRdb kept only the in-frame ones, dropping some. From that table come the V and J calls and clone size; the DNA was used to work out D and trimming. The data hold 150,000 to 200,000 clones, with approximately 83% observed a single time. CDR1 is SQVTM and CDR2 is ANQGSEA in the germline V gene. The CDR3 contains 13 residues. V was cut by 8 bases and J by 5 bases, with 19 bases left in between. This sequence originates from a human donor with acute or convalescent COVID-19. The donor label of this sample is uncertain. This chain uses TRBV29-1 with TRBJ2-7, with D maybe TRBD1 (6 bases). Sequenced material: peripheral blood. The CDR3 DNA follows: TGCAGCATATCAGGGGTTGGTTTTGACGAGCAGTACTTC. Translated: CSISGVGFDEQYF.